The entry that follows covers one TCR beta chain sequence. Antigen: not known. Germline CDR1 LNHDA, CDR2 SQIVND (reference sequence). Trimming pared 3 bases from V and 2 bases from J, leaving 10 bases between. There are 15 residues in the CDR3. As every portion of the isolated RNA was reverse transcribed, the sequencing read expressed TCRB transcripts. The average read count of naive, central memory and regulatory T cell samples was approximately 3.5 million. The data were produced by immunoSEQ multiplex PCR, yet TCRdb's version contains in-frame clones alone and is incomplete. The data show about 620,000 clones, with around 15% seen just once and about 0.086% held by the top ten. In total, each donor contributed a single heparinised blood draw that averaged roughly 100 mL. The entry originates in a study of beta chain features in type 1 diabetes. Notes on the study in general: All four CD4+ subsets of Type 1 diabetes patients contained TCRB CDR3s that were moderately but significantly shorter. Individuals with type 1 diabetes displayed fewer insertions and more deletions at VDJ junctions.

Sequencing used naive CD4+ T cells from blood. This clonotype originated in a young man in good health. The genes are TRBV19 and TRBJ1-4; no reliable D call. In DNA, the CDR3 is TGTGCCAGTAGTATGGTGTCAGGTACTAATGAAAAACTGTTTTTT. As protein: CASSMVSGTNEKLFF.